Given below is one T cell receptor beta chain in context. The data derive from a study of blood T cell repertoires in COVID-19. Study information: PBMCs, B-cell-depleted T cells, or T cells provided the cDNA or gDNA that made up the material.

Germline CDR1 SGHTS, CDR2 YDEGEE. The CDR3 contains 15 residues. Trimming left V 0 bases short and J 7 bases short, with 11 bases between. The repertoire was sequenced with immunoSEQ multiplex PCR; TCRdb's copy has only in-frame clones and lacks some. The table records 35,000 to 45,000 clones, more than 90% of them present only once. Patients in Seattle were enrolled during active infection, then followed longitudinally. The source material was peripheral blood. The clonotype was recovered from a man in his fifties with COVID-19, enrolled during active disease. V is TRBV5-8 and J is TRBJ1-6, with D perhaps matching TRBD1 (5 bases). The CDR3 reads CASSLVPGSNSPLHF. CDR3 in DNA: TGTGCCAGCAGCTTGGTCCCAGGGTCAAATTCACCCCTCCACTTT.